The 29 T cell receptor beta chains below all came from one sample that was sequenced in a study of early T cells in non-severe SARS-CoV-2 infection. TCRdb analysed the 5' RACE reads with MiXCR anew, one entry per CDR3 protein. The profile shows roughly 26,000 distinct CDR3 sequences, approximately 4.1% of them singletons. Sequencing was performed on whole blood. The receptors were gathered from an adult who was a healthcare worker with PCR-confirmed SARS-CoV-2 infection or an uninfected control (not recorded which).

In this sample, this clonotype turned up many times. The chain links TRBV7-9 to TRBJ2-7; no reliable D call. Germline V CDR1 and CDR2: SEHNR, FQNEAQ (reference sequence). The CDR3 has 14 amino acids. The V and J ends lost 3 bases and 6 bases respectively, with 15 bases between them. CDR3 sequence reads: CASSFPDRYFEQYF. The CDR3 bases are TGTGCCAGCAGCTTCCCCGATCGATATTTCGAGCAGTACTTC. Full variable domain (rest looked up from reference TRBV7-9 and TRBJ2-7): DTGVSQNPRHKITKRGQNVTFRCDPISEHNRLYWYRQTLGQGPEFLTYFQNEAQLEKSRLLSDRFSAERPKGSFSTLEIQRTEQGDSAMYLCASSFPDRYFEQYFGPGTRLTVT.

This clonotype was observed many times. This chain joins TRBV9 and TRBJ2-7, with a possible D match to TRBD1 (5 bases). The length of the CDR3 is 15 residues. Trimming took off 0 bases at V and 3 bases at J, with 13 bases between the two ends. Germline CDR1 and CDR2: SGDLS and YYNGEE. In DNA form, the CDR3 reads TGTGCCAGCAGCGTAGGGGTAAAAGGGGTCTACGAGCAGTACTTC. Amino acid sequence: CASSVGVKGVYEQYF.

This clonotype was counted many times. The J gene is TRBJ2-3, the V gene TRBV5-4; D is undetermined. The V gene lost 4 bases and the J gene lost 4 bases, with 13 bases spanning the gap. This CDR3 spans 14 amino acids. Germline V gene lookup returns CDR1 SGHNT and CDR2 YYREEE (reference sequence). The CDR3 DNA is TGTGCCAGCAGCCTCCCAGGCCCGGCAGATACGCAGTATTTT. It encodes CASSLPGPADTQYF. Supplemented by reference TRBV5-4 and TRBJ2-3, the full variable domain reads ETGVTQSPTHLIKTRGQQVTLRCSSQSGHNTVSWYQQALGQGPQFIFQYYREEENGRGNFPPRFSGLQFPNYSSELNVNALELDDSALYLCASSLPGPADTQYFGPGTRLTVL.

CDR3 sequence (DNA): TGTGCCAGCAGTTACTCCGGACAGGGCCTTGAAGCTTTCTTT. Residues: CASSYSGQGLEAFF. The rearrangement uses TRBV6-6 and TRBJ1-1; 8 bases match TRBD1. Germline V gene sequence: CDR1 MNHNY, CDR2 SVGAGI (reference sequence). The CDR3 spans 14 residues. With V trimmed by 0 bases and J by 7 bases, 4 bases remained unmatched.

At least ten counts were recorded for this clonotype. The junction shows a germline mismatch at one end, possibly a read error. The chain recombines TRBV27 with TRBJ2-7; 9 bases are a match to TRBD1. This CDR3 has 14 residues. Germline assignment: CDR1 MNHEY and CDR2 SMNVEV (reference sequence). Here the CDR3 DNA reads TGTGCCAGCAGTTTTAGGGACAGGGACTACGTGCAGTACTTC. Amino acids: CASSFRDRDYVQYF.

This clonotype was seen ten or more times. The genes are TRBV27 and TRBJ2-1; TRBD2 aligns across 9 bases. CDR3 size: 15 residues. Trimming removed 8 bases from V and 7 bases from J; junction bases left unmatched: 12. Germline-derived CDR1 and CDR2 are MNHEY and SMNVEV (reference sequence). Here the CDR3 reads CASRSASGTKNEQFF. In DNA form, the CDR3 reads TGTGCCAGCCGATCGGCTAGCGGGACGAAGAATGAGCAGTTCTTC.

This clonotype was observed many times. J is TRBJ1-5 and V is TRBV20-1, with D unclear. The germline V gene encodes CDR1 DFQATT and CDR2 SNEGSKA (reference sequence). V lost 8 bases and J 0 bases, leaving 11 bases between the germline ends. This CDR3 has 13 residues. The CDR3 sequence is CSTRRSSNQPQHF. In nucleotides, the CDR3 is TGCAGTACCCGGAGATCTAGCAATCAGCCCCAGCATTTT.

This clonotype came up many times. This chain links TRBV20-1 with TRBJ1-4; a weak D match, TRBD1 (5 bases). This CDR3 is 11 amino acids long. CDR1 and CDR2 (germline): DFQATT, SNEGSKA (reference sequence). The V gene lost 6 bases and the J gene lost 8 bases, with 10 bases spanning the gap. DNA of the CDR3: TGCAGTGCAAGGGGCCAGGAAAAACTGTTTTTT. Translating gives CSARGQEKLFF.

In its sample, this clonotype was seen many times. The rearrangement uses TRBV29-1 and TRBJ2-2; D remains unclear. CDR1 is SQVTM, CDR2 ANQGSEA, per germline. The CDR3 has 11 amino acids. Trimming pared 6 bases from V and 1 base from J, leaving 3 bases between. The CDR3 reads CSVGNTGELFF. CDR3 coding DNA: TGCAGCGTGGGGAACACCGGGGAGCTGTTTTTT.

The sample holds many counts of this clonotype. V gene TRBV12-3 or TRBV12-4 combines with J gene TRBJ1-2; D gene uncertain. The CDR3 consists of 15 residues. The germline V and J ends were trimmed by 2 bases and 2 bases, with 12 bases remaining between them. In DNA, the CDR3 is TGTGCCAGCAGTTTATTTCCCTCGGACAACTATGGCTACACCTTC. Encoded protein: CASSLFPSDNYGYTF.

This clonotype has at least ten counts. The chain combines TRBV12-3 or TRBV12-4 with TRBJ2-2; D possibly uses TRBD1 or TRBD2 (5 bases each). Trimming left V 5 bases short and J 2 bases short, with 12 bases between. CDR3 length: 15 amino acids. CDR3 loop: CASSPGTANTGELFF. As DNA, the CDR3 is TGTGCCAGCAGTCCGGGGACCGCTAACACCGGGGAGCTGTTTTTT.

This clonotype appeared many times. The rearrangement links TRBV4-1 to TRBJ2-7; D is possibly TRBD2 (5 bases). There are 14 residues in the CDR3. The germline CDR1 and CDR2 sequences are MGHRA and YSYEKL. Trimming shortened V by 4 bases and J by 6 bases, and 16 bases separated the two germline ends. CDR3 in DNA: TGCGCCAGCAGCCTTAACAAGGGAGCGATCGAGCAGTACTTC. Its protein is CASSLNKGAIEQYF.

This chain connects TRBV10-3 to TRBJ2-7, with 8 bases aligning to TRBD1. From germline, CDR1 is ENHRY and CDR2 SYGVKD. The CDR3 sequence is 15 residues long. V gave up 6 bases and J gave up 1 base; unmatched junction bases: 8. CDR3 sequence reads: CAIRGPDRVSYEQYF. In DNA, the CDR3 is TGTGCCATCAGGGGGCCGGACAGGGTTTCCTACGAGCAGTACTTC.

This clonotype was found many times. One end of the junction varies from germline; a read error may be responsible. The chain links TRBV20-1 to TRBJ2-7; D is ambiguous. The CDR3 runs to 12 residues. Germline V gene lookup returns CDR1 DFQATT and CDR2 SNEGSKA (reference sequence). The CDR3 loop is CSARASPGSSLF. In DNA form, the CDR3 reads TGCAGTGCTAGAGCATCCCCGGGCAGTTCCCTCTTC.

By sample fraction, this clonotype is medium-sized. This chain joins TRBV20-1 and TRBJ2-7, with D perhaps being TRBD1 or TRBD2 (5 bases each). Trimming took off 6 bases at V and 0 bases at J, with 18 bases between the two ends. CDR1 is DFQATT and CDR2 is SNEGSKA in the germline V gene (reference sequence). The CDR3 covers 15 residues. The CDR3 bases are TGCAGTGCGACCAAAGGTGCAGGGAGCTCCTACGAGCAGTACTTC. Its translation: CSATKGAGSSYEQYF.

This clonotype was detected many times. This chain links TRBV20-1 with TRBJ2-7; 7 nucleotides align to TRBD2. This CDR3 region has 15 residues. The germline V gene has CDR1 DFQATT and CDR2 SNEGSKA (reference sequence). V lost 6 bases, J lost 3 bases, and 14 bases stayed unmatched. The CDR3: CSAPSGFGRLYEQYF. CDR3 DNA sequence: TGCAGTGCCCCCTCGGGTTTCGGGAGGCTCTACGAGCAGTACTTC.

This clonotype was detected many times. This chain links TRBV2 with TRBJ1-2; D gene uncertain. Germline-derived CDR1 and CDR2 are SNHLY and FYNNEI. The germline V and J ends were trimmed by 8 bases and 6 bases, with 7 bases remaining between them. This CDR3 is 10 amino acids long. CDR3 sequence: CASSTDGYTF. CDR3 coding DNA: TGTGCCAGCTCGACTGATGGCTACACCTTC.

This clonotype has a count of ten or more. V gene TRBV7-9 combines with J gene TRBJ2-3, with D perhaps TRBD1 (7 bases). Germline CDR1 is SEHNR and CDR2 is FQNEAQ (reference sequence). The CDR3 has 15 amino acids. The germline V and J ends were trimmed by 2 bases and 3 bases, with 12 bases remaining between them. The CDR3 spells CASSLQGGSTDTQYF. The DNA for the CDR3 is TGTGCCAGCAGCTTACAGGGGGGTTCAACAGATACGCAGTATTTT.

This clonotype was seen at least ten times. The chain carries TRBV18 and TRBJ2-3, with no clear D. The CDR3 sequence is 15 residues long. Germline CDR1 reads KGHSH; CDR2 reads LQKENI. The V end lost 1 base, the J end lost 2 bases, and 10 bases lay between the germline ends. The CDR3 nucleotides are TGTGCCAGCTCACCACTCCGGCAGACCACAGATACGCAGTATTTT. This sequence encodes CASSPLRQTTDTQYF.

This clonotype came up many times. The rearrangement links TRBV5-3 to TRBJ1-1, with D unclear. TRBV5-3 is placed among ORFs of uncertain function. There are 14 residues in the CDR3. Trimming shortened V by 3 bases and J by 4 bases, and 13 bases separated the two germline ends. The CDR3 here is CARSSRPVSTEAFF. As DNA, the CDR3 is TGTGCCAGAAGCTCCCGGCCCGTGAGCACTGAAGCTTTCTTT.

This clonotype was counted many times. The chain couples TRBV7-9 to TRBJ1-6, with D tentatively TRBD1 (6 bases). Germline loops: CDR1 SEHNR, CDR2 FQNEAQ (reference sequence). Trimming pared 1 base from V and 8 bases from J, leaving 12 bases between. The CDR3 totals 15 residues. The CDR3 is CASSLEGGTDSPLHF. CDR3 DNA sequence: TGTGCCAGCAGCTTAGAGGGGGGAACAGATTCACCCCTCCACTTT.

This clonotype was detected ten times or more. The chain is built from TRBV19 and TRBJ2-7; maybe TRBD1 (6 bases). This CDR3 contains 13 residues. In germline, CDR1 is LNHDA, CDR2 SQIVND (reference sequence). V was shortened by 8 bases and J by 1 base, with 12 bases between the two germline ends. CDR3 in amino acids: CASSRTVSYEQYF. As DNA, the CDR3 is TGTGCCAGTTCCCGGACAGTTTCCTACGAGCAGTACTTC.

The gene calls are TRBV21-1 and TRBJ2-7; the D call TRBD2 from the table was never checked on the DNA. TRBV21-1 is tagged as a pseudogene. This CDR3 has 16 residues. The CDR3: CASSKAGSGRAVEQYF. The CDR3 coding sequence is TGTGCCAGCAGCAAAGCGGGGAGCGGGAGGGCCGTCGAGCAGTACTTC.

This clonotype has ten or more counts. This chain connects TRBV6-2 or TRBV6-3 to TRBJ2-2; TRBD2 is a possible D gene (6 bases). V was trimmed by 6 bases and J by 0 bases, leaving 14 bases between them. CDR3 size: 16 residues. Germline loops: CDR1 MNHEY, CDR2 SVGEGT. The CDR3 DNA follows: TGTGCCAGCAGCGGGGGAGCCTTGACGAACACCGGGGAGCTGTTTTTT. It yields the protein CASSGGALTNTGELFF.

In its sample, this clonotype was seen many times. The chain uses TRBV6-6 and TRBJ2-7; D uncertain. This CDR3 is 11 amino acids long. Germline V CDR1 and CDR2: MNHNY, SVGAGI (reference sequence). V lost 2 bases and J lost 6, with 5 bases in between. In nucleotides, the CDR3 is TGTGCCAGCAGTTACCGGACCGAGCAGTACTTC. Residues: CASSYRTEQYF.

This clonotype was counted at least ten times. The chain uses TRBV10-3 and TRBJ2-7, with D perhaps given as TRBD1 or TRBD2 (5 bases each). Trimming stripped 3 bases from V and 5 bases from J, with 11 bases between. The CDR3 spans 13 residues. Germline V gives CDR1 ENHRY, CDR2 SYGVKD. The chain's CDR3 is CAISDGEGHEQYF. The CDR3, as DNA: TGTGCCATCAGTGATGGTGAGGGACACGAGCAGTACTTC.

This clonotype was observed at least ten times. The V call is TRBV21-1, the J call TRBJ2-7; TRBD2 reflects the table's D call only, with no check against the DNA. TRBV21-1 corresponds to a pseudogene. The CDR3 loop spans 18 amino acids. For the CDR3, the DNA is TGTGCCAGCAGCAGAGGCCCGGGACTAGCGGGACAGAGGTACGAGCAGTACTTC. Translated, it gives CASSRGPGLAGQRYEQYF.

At least ten counts were recorded for this clonotype. Mismatch with germline at one junction end may stem from a read error. The gene calls are TRBV7-7 and TRBJ2-1; a possible D gene is TRBD2 (8 bases). The CDR3 loop spans 14 amino acids. Germline loops: CDR1 SSHAT, CDR2 FNYEAQ (reference sequence). CDR3 protein: CASSLVAGRGRQFF. CDR3 in DNA: TGTGCTAGCAGCTTGGTAGCGGGAAGGGGGCGGCAGTTCTTC.

This clonotype was seen at least ten times. CDR3 residues: CSVVGVRATGKEYF. DNA of the CDR3: TGCAGCGTTGTCGGGGTTCGGGCAACCGGCAAGGAGTACTTC. The V and J genes are TRBV29-1 and TRBJ2-7; a possible D gene is TRBD2 (5 bases). V lost 4 bases, J lost 11 bases, and 24 bases lay in between. The CDR3 totals 14 residues. Germline assignment: CDR1 SQVTM and CDR2 ANQGSEA.